This T cell receptor beta chain was obtained from a study of OX40 agonist ivuxolimab in advanced cancers. Study details: Cancers in dose escalation were hepatocellular, melanoma, renal cell and head and neck.

Trimming at V came to 5 bases and at J to 5 bases, leaving 6 bases not matched to a gene. CDR3 length: 13 amino acids. CDR1 and CDR2 (germline): SGHNT, YENEEA. Assay used: immunoSEQ multiplex PCR; TCRdb lists only in-frame clones, some missing. The sample yields roughly 86,000 clones, approximately 86% seen once. The chain has TRBV11-3 and TRBJ2-7; 7 nucleotides align to TRBD1. The clonotype comes from an adult with an advanced solid tumor such as melanoma, head and neck, liver or kidney cancer. The source material was CD4+ or CD8+ T cells sorted from blood, sampled in a trial of the OX40 agonist ivuxolimab. CDR3 protein: CASSKQTGNEQYF. Written as DNA, the CDR3 is TGTGCCAGCAGCAAACAGACAGGGAACGAGCAGTACTTC.